Each of the 12 T cell receptor beta chains below was sequenced from the same sample in a study of CD8+CD57+ T cells in acquired aplastic anemia. Selection for sequencing was limited to patients who had shown CD8+CD57+ cell expansion by flow cytometry. For CDR3 and TCR beta VDJ profiling, genomic DNA was the template used. TCRdb re-called the reads with MiXCR, one entry per CDR3 protein. The sample includes 180,000 or so distinct CDR3 sequences, approximately 48% of them seen just once. Sequencing was performed on sorted CD4+, CD8+, or CD8+CD57+ T cells (not recorded which) from PBMCs. These receptors were obtained from a human donor with aplastic anemia.

This clonotype was counted ten times or more. The genes are TRBV19 and TRBJ1-2; 8 bases map to TRBD1. The CDR3 sequence is 14 residues long. V shed 3 bases and J 4 bases; nucleotides not matched to a gene: 4. Germline-derived CDR1 and CDR2 are LNHDA and SQIVND (reference sequence). The CDR3 DNA follows: TGTGCCAGTAGTATGGGACAGGATACCTATGGCTACACCTTC. Translating gives CASSMGQDTYGYTF.

The count of this clonotype is one. This chain links TRBV15 with TRBJ2-3, with 14 bases that match TRBD2. The CDR3 sequence is 16 residues long. CDR1 is LNHNV, CDR2 YYDKDF, per germline (reference sequence). V gave up 3 bases and J gave up 7 bases; unmatched junction bases: 6. CDR3 region: CATSRTGTSGRNTQYF. CDR3 DNA sequence: TGTGCCACCAGCAGGACCGGGACTAGCGGGAGAAATACGCAGTATTTT.

This chain uses TRBV10-3 with TRBJ1-1; unclear D gene. Germline CDR1 reads ENHRY; CDR2 reads SYGVKD. The V and J ends lost 3 bases and 1 base respectively, with 12 bases between them. The CDR3 spans 15 residues. This CDR3 reads CAISEVAGSNTEAFF. DNA for the CDR3: TGTGCCATCAGTGAAGTGGCAGGTTCGAACACTGAAGCTTTCTTT.

The chain carries TRBV6-1 and TRBJ1-2; 7 bases map to TRBD1. This CDR3 is 13 amino acids long. Germline CDR1 MNHNS, CDR2 SASEGT. V lost 6 bases to trimming and J lost 7 bases; unmatched junction nucleotides: 8. DNA for the CDR3: TGTGCCAGCAGACTCCGGGACAGACTTGGCTACACCTTC. Amino acid sequence: CASRLRDRLGYTF.

This chain joins TRBV19 and TRBJ2-1; 10 bases are a match to TRBD2. V shed 2 bases and J 3 bases; nucleotides not matched to a gene: 1. The CDR3 contains 15 residues. Germline-derived CDR1 and CDR2 are LNHDA and SQIVND (reference sequence). CDR3 bases: TGTGCCAGTAGTATACTAGCGGGGGACTACAATGAGCAGTTCTTC. It encodes CASSILAGDYNEQFF.

J is TRBJ2-5 and V is TRBV19, with TRBD2 as a possible D gene (5 bases). The CDR3 sequence is 12 residues long. CDR1 LNHDA and CDR2 SQIVND come from the germline V gene (reference sequence). V was pared by 4 bases and J by 6 bases, with 9 bases between. CDR3 nucleotides: TGTGCCAGTAGTACGGGGTGGCAGACCCAGTACTTC. It encodes CASSTGWQTQYF.

This clonotype was detected many times. This chain joins TRBV14 and TRBJ2-3; 7 positions agree with TRBD2. V trimming: 6 bases; J trimming: 1 base; junction bases outside the gene matches: 7. From germline, CDR1 is SGHDN and CDR2 FVKESK. The CDR3 totals 15 residues. The CDR3 loop is CASSLGGFGTDTQYF. The CDR3, as DNA: TGTGCCAGCAGTCTGGGGGGGTTCGGCACAGATACGCAGTATTTT.

This clonotype was observed many times. The J gene is TRBJ2-1, the V gene TRBV19, with TRBD1 matching 7 bases. The germline V gene encodes CDR1 LNHDA and CDR2 SQIVND (reference sequence). The CDR3 runs 13 residues. With V trimmed by 7 bases and J by 5 bases, 5 bases remained unmatched. The DNA for the CDR3 is TGTGCCAGTAAGAGACAGGGAGACAATGAGCAGTTCTTC. It is translated as CASKRQGDNEQFF.

At least ten counts were recorded for this clonotype. DNA for the CDR3: TGTGCCATCAGTGACTCGTACCAAGAGACCCAGTACTTC. Its translation is CAISDSYQETQYF. This rearrangement joins TRBV10-3 to TRBJ2-5; D not resolved. The CDR3 runs 13 residues. CDR1 ENHRY and CDR2 SYGVKD come from the germline V gene. Trimming pared 3 bases from V and 0 bases from J, leaving 5 bases between.

This clonotype was counted ten times or more. The chain has TRBV2 and TRBJ2-3; weak D call: TRBD1 (5 bases). CDR1 is SNHLY, CDR2 FYNNEI, per germline. This CDR3 is built from 12 residues. Trimming took 9 bases from V and 3 from J, leaving 10 bases between them. DNA for the CDR3: TGTGCCAGAGGTTCAGGGACAGATACGCAGTATTTT. Amino acid sequence: CARGSGTDTQYF. Supplemented by reference TRBV2 and TRBJ2-3, the full variable domain reads EPEVTQTPSHQVTQMGQEVILRCVPISNHLYFYWYRQILGQKVEFLVSFYNNEISEKSEIFDDQFSVERPDGSNFTLKIRSTKLEDSAMYFCARGSGTDTQYFGPGTRLTVL.

A remark on this clonotype: It is likely a read error, because the conserved phenylalanine at the end of the CDR3 is missing. The rearrangement joins TRBV10-2 to TRBJ1-1; D gene unclear. The ends were cut back, 2 bases at V and 0 bases at J, with 7 bases in the middle. The CDR3 spans 14 residues. Germline CDR1 WSHSY, CDR2 SAAADI. DNA for the CDR3: TGCGCCAGCAGTGAGACAGTCTTGAACACTGAAGCTTTCGTT. Protein sequence: CASSETVLNTEAFV.

This clonotype was seen only a few times. The chain combines TRBV7-3 with TRBJ2-1, with 8 bases identical to TRBD2. CDR1 and CDR2 (germline): SGHTA, FQGTGA. The CDR3 contains 14 residues. V shed 2 bases, J shed 6 bases, and the junction held 3 bases outside the gene matches. The CDR3 sequence is CASSLLSGTNEQFF. The CDR3 DNA is TGTGCCAGCAGCTTACTTAGCGGGACCAATGAGCAGTTCTTC.